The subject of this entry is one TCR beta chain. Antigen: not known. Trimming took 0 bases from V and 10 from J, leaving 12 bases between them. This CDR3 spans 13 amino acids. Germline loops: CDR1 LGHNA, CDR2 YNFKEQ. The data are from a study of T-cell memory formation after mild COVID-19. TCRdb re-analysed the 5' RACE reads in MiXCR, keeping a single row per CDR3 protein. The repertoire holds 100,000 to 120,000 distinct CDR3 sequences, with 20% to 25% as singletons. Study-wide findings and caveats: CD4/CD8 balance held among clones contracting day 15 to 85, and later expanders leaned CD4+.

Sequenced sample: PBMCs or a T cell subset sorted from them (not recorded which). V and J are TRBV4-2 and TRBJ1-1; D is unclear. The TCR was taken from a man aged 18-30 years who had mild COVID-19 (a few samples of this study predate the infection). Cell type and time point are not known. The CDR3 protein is CASSQDSRARAFF. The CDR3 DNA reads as TGTGCCAGCAGCCAAGACAGTAGGGCGCGAGCTTTCTTT.